This T cell receptor (beta chain) derives from a study of control samples from healthy donors and cancer patients. Germline CDR1 reads SGHTA; CDR2 reads FQGNSA. The CDR3 is 13 amino acids. The trim removed 4 bases at V and 6 bases at J, leaving 5 bases unmatched. Clones were sequenced by immunoSEQ multiplex PCR, and TCRdb holds only the in-frame ones, with some missing. This table has 85,000 to 95,000 clones, 88% appearing once. The chain carries TRBV7-2 and TRBJ1-2, with 7 bases aligning to TRBD1. The TCR comes from a woman in her seventies in good health. Sequencing was carried out using blood. The CDR3 here is CASSSQGKDGYTF. The CDR3 coding sequence is TGTGCCAGCAGCTCACAGGGGAAGGATGGCTACACCTTC.